The rows below give T cell receptor beta chains drawn from one sample of a study of blood T cell repertoires in COVID-19. The protocol was immunoSEQ multiplex PCR, while the TCRdb copy is restricted to in-frame clones and leaves out a portion. The profile covers 190,000 or so clones, with around 87% appearing a single time and about 3% taken by the ten largest. Sequenced material: peripheral blood. The origin of the receptors is a man aged 40-50 years with active or convalescent COVID-19. Each CDR3 is given with its conserved first and last residue. Each record gives: J gene, CDR3 length, V gene, clone size, D gene, CDR3 protein, CDR3 DNA. D genes are given only for firm matches. Not every row has a clone size; where given, it reads once, few, many or a size class.

TRBJ2-2 | 17 | TRBV10-3 | - | TRBD1 | CAISTRPPGTGEGELFF | TGTGCCATCAGTACCCGCCCTCCTGGGACAGGGGAGGGGGAGCTGTTTTTT
TRBJ2-1 | 15 | TRBV7-2 | few | - | CASSPYPSGYNEQFF | TGTGCCAGCAGCCCCTACCCGAGCGGATACAATGAGCAGTTCTTC
TRBJ2-1 | 15 | TRBV11-3 | - | TRBD2 | CASSFGLAGDNEQFF | TGTGCCAGCAGCTTTGGACTAGCGGGGGACAATGAGCAGTTCTTC
TRBJ2-7 | 14 | TRBV5-1 | - | TRBD1 | CASSTGQAPYEQYF | TGCGCCAGCAGCACGGGACAGGCCCCCTACGAGCAGTACTTC
TRBJ1-1 | 13 | TRBV10-1 | - | TRBD1 | CAIKGAMNTEAFF | TGCGCCATCAAGGGGGCAATGAACACTGAAGCTTTCTTT
TRBJ1-6 | 13 | TRBV7-2 | few | - | CASSEQEKSPLHF | TGTGCCAGCAGCGAACAGGAGAAATCACCCCTCCACTTT
TRBJ2-2 | 16 | TRBV9 | - | - | CASSVARTGNTGELFF | TGTGCCAGCAGCGTAGCTAGGACTGGTAACACCGGGGAGCTGTTTTTT
TRBJ1-4 | 14 | TRBV24-1 | - | TRBD1 | CATSEAGQGEKLFF | TGTGCCACCAGTGAAGCGGGACAGGGAGAAAAACTGTTTTTT
TRBJ1-6 | 13 | TRBV30 | - | - | CAWSVQSNSPLHF | TGTGCCTGGAGTGTACAATCTAATTCACCCCTCCACTTT
TRBJ2-7 | 13 | TRBV5-1 | - | - | CASSLTGMSEQYF | TGCGCCAGCAGCTTGACGGGTATGAGCGAGCAGTACTTC
TRBJ2-1 | 15 | TRBV5-8 | - | TRBD1 | CASSLIGTGFNEQFF | TGTGCCAGCAGCTTGATTGGGACAGGGTTCAATGAGCAGTTCTTC
TRBJ2-1 | 15 | TRBV3-1/TRBV3-2 | - | TRBD2 | CASSQEPGLYNEQFF | TGTGCCAGCAGCCAAGAACCGGGACTATACAATGAGCAGTTCTTC
TRBJ1-2 | 13 | TRBV18 | - | - | CASSLDKNYGYTF | TGTGCCAGCTCGCTTGACAAAAACTATGGCTACACCTTC
TRBJ1-5 | 17 | TRBV30 | - | TRBD1 | CAWSYRTGTGSHQPQHF | TGTGCCTGGAGTTACAGGACCGGGACAGGCAGCCATCAGCCCCAGCATTTT
TRBJ2-7 | 17 | TRBV3-1/TRBV3-2 | - | - | CASRGGPFSATHYEQYF | TGTGCCAGCAGAGGAGGCCCGTTCTCGGCCACACACTACGAGCAGTACTTC
TRBJ1-1 | 15 | TRBV7-3 | - | TRBD1 | CASSPTGVVGTEAFF | TGTGCCAGCAGCCCGACAGGGGTAGTAGGCACTGAAGCTTTCTTT
TRBJ2-6 | 18 | TRBV30 | few | TRBD1 | CACSRDRSSNAGANVLTF | TGTGCCTGTTCCCGGGACAGGAGTTCAAATGCTGGGGCCAACGTCCTGACTTTC
TRBJ1-5 | 10 | TRBV28 | - | - | CKTGEGPQHF | TGTAAGACAGGCGAGGGGCCCCAGCATTTT
TRBJ1-1 | 13 | TRBV28 | - | - | CASSLLGATEAFF | TGTGCCAGCAGTTTATTAGGGGCCACTGAAGCTTTCTTT
TRBJ2-3 | 15 | TRBV5-8 | - | TRBD2 | CASSLEGGRADTQYF | TGTGCCAGCAGCTTGGAGGGAGGGAGAGCAGATACGCAGTATTTT
TRBJ1-6 | 14 | TRBV5-1 | - | - | CASRGADYNSPLHF | TGCGCCAGCAGAGGGGCAGACTATAATTCACCCCTCCACTTT
TRBJ1-1 | 14 | TRBV27 | once | - | CASKRSGSNTEAFF | TGTGCCAGCAAGCGTAGTGGGTCGAACACTGAAGCTTTCTTT
TRBJ2-2 | 18 | TRBV4-3 | - | TRBD1 | CASSQEGVRQGDTGELFF | TGCGCCAGCAGCCAAGAGGGAGTTCGGCAGGGGGACACCGGGGAGCTGTTTTTT
TRBJ1-2 | 15 | TRBV7-2 | - | TRBD1 | CASSSGDRLTNGYTF | TGTGCCAGCAGCTCAGGGGACAGGTTAACTAATGGCTACACCTTC
TRBJ1-3 | 14 | TRBV7-8 | - | - | CASSVGGSGNTIYF | TGTGCCAGCAGCGTAGGAGGTTCTGGAAACACCATATATTTT